Sequencing of this T cell receptor beta chain was carried out in a study of Ad26.COV2.S vaccination and SARS-CoV-2 variants (dated by TCRdb to the early 2020s). Study-wide context: Donors in the vaccine arm were drawn from COV1001, a multicentre, randomized, double-blind, placebo-controlled phase I-IIa trial testing Ad26.COV2.S in healthy adults. Ad26.COV2.S was administered intramuscularly at 5 x 10^10 or 1 x 10^11 viral particles, either as a single shot or as two shots given 56 days apart. TCRbeta repertoire sequencing was used to assess the specificity and breadth of SARS-CoV-2-reactive T cell receptors after Ad26.COV2.S vaccination. The TCR-sequenced set comprised around 32 samples: some 20 Ad26.COV2.S vaccine recipients, 5 placebo recipients and 8 SARS-CoV-2 convalescent individuals. Trial participants were randomized into five groups of five, in which low-dose or high-dose Ad26.COV2.S was given once or twice, or placebo was given on both occasions. Investigators remained blinded to trial group allocation during experiments and outcome assessment. The investigation overall reported the following: Non-spike TCR breadth was comparable between vaccine and placebo recipients, consistent with the vaccine containing only spike. The authors noted that the TCR breadth and depth analyses may have underestimated total T cell responses. Comparing responses between vaccine doses or regimens was not something the study was powered to do. Substantial breadth of spike-specific CD8+ and CD4+ T cell responses was reported after vaccination. Ad26.COV2.S recipients had higher spike-specific TCR breadth than placebo recipients (P = 0.0014).

What this sample's treatment or condition label stands for: about 20 received Ad26.COV2.S at low or high dose, single or two shots; about 5 received placebo; per-sample allocation not given. For vaccine and placebo recipients, repertoires were sequenced using samples collected on day 63 after the first injection. In Cohort 1b, some 25 adults aged 18-55 years were enrolled at a single site in Boston, USA, between 29 July and 7 August 2020. Ad26.COV2.S was a replication-incompetent adenovirus type 26 vector expressing a prefusion-stabilized SARS-CoV-2 spike protein from the original Wuhan strain. The germline V gene (reference sequence) sets CDR1 to LNHDA and CDR2 to SQIVND. From the cysteine through the phenylalanine, the CDR3 covers 17 amino acids. Just the 51-base CDR3 DNA is kept, in frame starting at base 1. The junction shows trimming of 6 bases on V and 5 bases on J, plus 23 bases between the germline ends.

The immunoSEQ Assay was the method used to sequence TCRbeta CDR3 regions. After extraction, genomic DNA underwent amplification by bias-controlled multiplex PCR, followed by high-throughput sequencing. Concerning the study's data processing: To quantify the absolute abundance of every unique TCRbeta CDR3 region, sequences were collapsed and filtered. Usable DNA was measured by amplifying reference genes present in all nucleated cells, and TCRbeta template counts were normalized to that usable DNA to estimate T cell fraction. Repertoire TCRs were annotated as SARS-CoV-2-specific when V gene, CDR3 amino acid sequence and J gene were exactly matched to a known reactive TCR set. MIRA supplied the reference SARS-CoV-2 TCR set, which was filtered for enrichment in COVID-19-positive ImmuneCODE repertoires so that public or cross-reactive TCRs were removed. Based on the MIRA antigens, annotated TCRs were further analysed at the level of specific ORF or position within ORF. Breadth was defined as annotated unique rearrangements over total unique productive rearrangements; depth was the summed frequency of those rearrangements. Two-sided Wilcoxon rank-sum tests were applied when comparing TCR breadth between groups. In TCRdb, the immuneACCESS table is reduced to in-frame sequences with V and J assigned. These tables do not hold every clone; where another copy was compared, an unresolved V gene accounts for under half, and the others remain unexplained. V, J and clone size reflect that table, while D and trimming were determined from the DNA. In all, the sample holds 430,000 or so clones, and over 75% of those were seen once. The leading ten clones occupy 12% of the sample.

Concerning this clone: This receptor's antigen is unknown. Per-base qualities were not stored, and no clone one base away is much larger.

The sequenced sample was peripheral blood, obtained in a trial of Ad26.COV2.S vaccine versus placebo. The clonotype comes from a person between 18 and 65 years old who received the Ad26.COV2.S COVID-19 vaccine or a placebo. The chain joins TRBV19 to TRBJ1-5; the D segment could be TRBD1, given 5 matching bases. CDR3 protein: CASSSRPGPGGDQPQHF. The sequence in DNA is TGTGCCAGTAGCAGCCGACCGGGCCCCGGGGGGGATCAGCCCCAGCATTTT. The CDR3, completed at both ends by the reference TRBV19 and TRBJ1-5 genes, gives the full variable domain DGGITQSPKYLFRKEGQNVTLSCEQNLNHDAMYWYRQDPGQGLRLIYYSQIVNDFQKGDIAEGYSVSREKKESFPLTVTSAQKNPTAFYLCASSSRPGPGGDQPQHFGDGTRLSIL.